These T cell receptor beta chains were read from a single sample in a study of blood T cell repertoires in COVID-19. Repertoires were generated with immunoSEQ multiplex PCR, while TCRdb's copy carries only in-frame clones and drops some. The table shows around 360,000 clones, with about 90% occurring only once. The source material was PBMCs or T cells enriched from blood (not recorded which). The receptor set was obtained from a woman between 25 and 40 years old who had recovered from COVID-19. Each CDR3 is given with its conserved first and last residue. The D gene is left open where the match is weak. Not every row has a clone size; where given, it reads once, few, many or a size class.

D gene	V gene	clone size	J gene	CDR3 protein	CDR3 DNA
-	TRBV28	-	TRBJ1-3	CASSLRTASGNTIYF	TGTGCCAGCAGCCTAAGGACAGCCTCTGGAAACACCATATATTTT
-	TRBV19	few	TRBJ1-4	CATGQGEKLFF	TGTGCCACAGGGCAGGGTGAAAAACTGTTTTTT
TRBD2	TRBV18	few	TRBJ2-7	CASSLISGRLLYEQYF	TGTGCCAGCTCACTAATTAGCGGGAGGCTCCTCTACGAGCAGTACTTC
TRBD1	TRBV19	-	TRBJ2-7	CASSPGTGQAEQYF	TGTGCCAGTAGTCCTGGGACAGGGCAAGCCGAGCAGTACTTC
-	TRBV11-2	-	TRBJ2-1	CASSYSSPNEQFF	TGTGCCAGCAGCTATAGTAGCCCCAATGAGCAGTTCTTC
TRBD2	TRBV14	once	TRBJ2-5	CASSQDRGLAGGETQYF	TGTGCCAGCAGCCAAGATCGGGGACTAGCGGGAGGAGAGACCCAGTACTTC
TRBD2	TRBV11-2	-	TRBJ2-3	CASSAGTSGRLAVTQYF	TGTGCCAGCAGCGCGGGGACTAGCGGGAGGCTGGCGGTGACGCAGTATTTT
TRBD1	TRBV18	once	TRBJ1-2	CASSPGQTNYGYTF	TGTGCCAGCTCACCGGGACAGACTAACTATGGCTACACCTTC
TRBD1	TRBV6-1	-	TRBJ1-2	CASSEPGQATYGYTF	TGTGCCAGCAGTGAACCGGGACAGGCGACCTATGGCTACACCTTC
-	TRBV7-3	-	TRBJ1-1	CASSFRQEDTAYTEAFF	TGTGCCAGCAGCTTTCGACAGGAGGACACAGCCTACACTGAAGCTTTCTTT
-	TRBV12-3/TRBV12-4	-	TRBJ1-1	CASSFEGNTEAFF	TGTGCCAGCAGTTTCGAGGGGAACACTGAAGCTTTCTTT
-	TRBV9	-	TRBJ2-3	CASSVAPVGTDTQYF	TGTGCCAGCAGCGTAGCCCCGGTCGGCACAGATACGCAGTATTTT
TRBD2	TRBV28	-	TRBJ2-1	CASSEPLAGSYNEQFF	TGTGCCAGCAGTGAACCACTAGCGGGATCCTACAATGAGCAGTTCTTC
-	TRBV6-6	-	TRBJ2-5	CASTTSPVDQETQYF	TGTGCCAGCACCACCTCGCCGGTGGACCAAGAGACCCAGTACTTC
-	TRBV3-1/TRBV3-2	-	TRBJ2-3	CASSKDPRPTDTQYF	TGTGCCAGCAGCAAAGATCCGCGGCCGACAGATACGCAGTATTTT
TRBD2	TRBV29-1	-	TRBJ2-1	CSVEDSGGPEDEQFF	TGCAGCGTTGAAGATTCGGGGGGGCCTGAGGATGAGCAGTTCTTC
-	TRBV19	-	TRBJ1-5	CASSGRDSNQPQHF	TGTGCCAGTAGTGGACGGGATAGCAATCAGCCCCAGCATTTT
-	TRBV5-1	-	TRBJ2-7	CASSRTSTDYEQYF	TGCGCCAGCAGCCGCACTAGCACCGACTACGAGCAGTACTTC
-	TRBV24-1	-	TRBJ2-6	CATGEAGANVLTF	TGTGCCACCGGGGAGGCTGGGGCCAACGTCCTGACTTTC
-	TRBV28	-	TRBJ2-1	CASSHTYNEQFF	TGTGCCAGCAGTCATACATACAATGAGCAGTTCTTC
TRBD1	TRBV2	-	TRBJ1-6	CASSESRAQGKPLHF	TGTGCCAGCAGTGAATCAAGGGCACAGGGGAAACCCCTCCACTTT
TRBD1	TRBV5-4	-	TRBJ1-2	CASSLQTGGFYGYTF	TGTGCCAGCAGCCTCCAGACAGGGGGCTTCTATGGCTACACCTTC
TRBD1	TRBV5-6	-	TRBJ1-2	CASSARTGTHGYTF	TGTGCCAGCAGCGCCAGGACAGGAACCCATGGCTACACCTTC
-	TRBV11-2	few	TRBJ1-1	CASSLYMNTEAFF	TGTGCCAGCAGCTTATATATGAACACTGAAGCTTTCTTT
TRBD2	TRBV24-1	-	TRBJ2-1	CATSDSRRLAGITNEQFF	TGTGCCACCAGTGATTCACGTAGACTAGCGGGGATAACCAATGAGCAGTTCTTC
-	TRBV4-1	-	TRBJ1-5	CASSQDGAKNQPQHF	TGCGCCAGCAGCCAAGATGGAGCCAAAAATCAGCCCCAGCATTTT
-	TRBV6-5	-	TRBJ1-5	CASTKGEGPWPQHF	TGTGCCAGCACCAAAGGAGAGGGCCCCTGGCCCCAGCATTTT
-	TRBV5-8	few	TRBJ2-2	CASSFWGSDTGELFF	TGTGCCAGCAGCTTTTGGGGCTCGGACACCGGGGAGCTGTTTTTT
TRBD2	TRBV28	-	TRBJ2-1	CASSLETSRYYNEQFF	TGTGCCAGCAGTTTGGAGACTAGCAGGTACTACAATGAGCAGTTCTTC
-	TRBV15	-	TRBJ2-1	CATSRDLGDYNEQFF	TGTGCCACCAGCAGAGATCTCGGAGACTACAATGAGCAGTTCTTC
-	TRBV4-1	-	TRBJ2-7	CASSQGRGNSYEQYF	TGCGCCAGCAGCCAAGGACGGGGGAACTCCTACGAGCAGTACTTC
-	TRBV5-1	-	TRBJ2-2	CASSEVQGTGELFF	TGCGCCAGCAGCGAAGTACAGGGAACCGGGGAGCTGTTTTTT
TRBD1	TRBV3-1/TRBV3-2	once	TRBJ1-4	CASSQRSRDRGNEKLFF	TGTGCCAGCAGCCAAAGATCTCGGGACAGGGGAAATGAAAAACTGTTTTTT
TRBD1	TRBV12-5	once	TRBJ1-1	CASGLVRDSRSATEAFF	TGTGCTAGTGGTTTGGTCAGGGACAGTCGTTCGGCCACTGAAGCTTTCTTT
TRBD2	TRBV5-1	once	TRBJ2-3	CASSPGLGVDTQYF	TGCGCCAGCAGTCCGGGACTAGGTGTAGATACGCAGTATTTT
-	TRBV5-6	-	TRBJ1-5	CASSFGGYSNQPQHF	TGTGCCAGCAGCTTCGGGGGGTATAGCAATCAGCCCCAGCATTTT
-	TRBV10-1	-	TRBJ2-2	CASSESGRGPDTGELFF	TGCGCCAGCAGTGAGTCCGGGCGGGGACCGGACACCGGGGAGCTGTTTTTT
-	TRBV18	-	TRBJ2-1	CASSPGTKREQFF	TGTGCCAGCTCACCAGGAACTAAGAGGGAGCAGTTCTTC
-	TRBV19	-	TRBJ2-1	CATNGGASYNEQFF	TGTGCCACAAACGGGGGAGCGTCCTACAATGAGCAGTTCTTC
-	TRBV28	-	TRBJ1-2	CASSLSVRADGYTF	TGTGCCAGCAGTTTATCGGTCAGGGCCGATGGCTACACCTTC
TRBD2	TRBV28	-	TRBJ2-3	CASSHAPRSLGLAGVADTQYF	TGTGCCAGCAGTCATGCTCCCCGGTCCCTAGGGCTAGCGGGAGTGGCAGATACGCAGTATTTT
TRBD1	TRBV7-9	-	TRBJ2-3	CASSVRQGSTDTQYF	TGTGCCAGCAGCGTGCGACAGGGAAGCACAGATACGCAGTATTTT
TRBD1	TRBV3-1/TRBV3-2	-	TRBJ1-2	CASSQSHQGAGGYTF	TGTGCCAGCAGCCAATCCCATCAGGGGGCTGGTGGCTACACCTTC
TRBD1	TRBV5-1	-	TRBJ1-1	CASSETGVYSTEAFF	TGCGCCAGCAGCGAGACAGGGGTTTATAGCACTGAAGCTTTCTTT
TRBD2	TRBV5-4	-	TRBJ2-3	CASSLASGVTDTQYF	TGTGCCAGCAGCTTGGCTAGCGGGGTGACAGATACGCAGTATTTT
-	TRBV6-5	-	TRBJ1-2	CASRPWTESNYGYTF	TGTGCCAGCAGACCCTGGACAGAGTCTAACTATGGCTACACCTTC
-	TRBV6-2/TRBV6-3	-	TRBJ1-2	CASSPGGYGYTF	TGTGCCAGCAGTCCGGGGGGCTATGGCTACACCTTC
-	TRBV11-3	once	TRBJ2-2	CASSPGLLANTGELFF	TGTGCCAGCAGCCCTGGTCTACTCGCAAACACCGGGGAGCTGTTTTTT
TRBD1	TRBV27	-	TRBJ2-3	CASSLYRGRTDTQYF	TGTGCCAGCAGTTTGTACAGGGGGCGGACAGATACGCAGTATTTT
TRBD2	TRBV2	-	TRBJ2-1	CATRAGGSSYNEQFF	TGTGCCACCAGAGCGGGGGGGAGCTCCTACAATGAGCAGTTCTTC
TRBD1	TRBV5-6	-	TRBJ2-1	CASSLEDREYEQFF	TGTGCCAGCAGCTTGGAGGACAGGGAATATGAGCAGTTCTTC
TRBD1	TRBV28	few	TRBJ1-4	CASSPHSGTDEKLFF	TGTGCCAGCAGTCCTCACTCCGGGACAGATGAAAAACTGTTTTTT
-	TRBV12-3/TRBV12-4	-	TRBJ1-2	CASSLRVNYGYTF	TGTGCCAGCAGTTTGAGGGTGAACTATGGCTACACCTTC
-	TRBV19	-	TRBJ1-2	CASSIRAGDGYTF	TGTGCCAGTAGTATAAGGGCAGGGGACGGCTACACCTTC